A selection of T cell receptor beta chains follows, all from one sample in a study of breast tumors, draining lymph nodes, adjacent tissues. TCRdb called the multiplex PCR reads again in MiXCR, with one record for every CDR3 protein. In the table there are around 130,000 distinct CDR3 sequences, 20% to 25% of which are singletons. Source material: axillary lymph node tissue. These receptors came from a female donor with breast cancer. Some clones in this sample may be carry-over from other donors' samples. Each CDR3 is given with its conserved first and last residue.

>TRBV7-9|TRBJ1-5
CASSPDTGGINQPQHF
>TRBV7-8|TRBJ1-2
CASSLGPGSGYTF
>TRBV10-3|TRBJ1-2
CAFPGGSYTF
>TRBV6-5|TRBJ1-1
CASRIPGLKNTEAFF
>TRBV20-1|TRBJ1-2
CSALRPGRDYGYTF
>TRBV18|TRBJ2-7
CASSPAGTANYEQYF
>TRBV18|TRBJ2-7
CASSPRPTSGGYEQYF
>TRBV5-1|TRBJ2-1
CASSWDRVNEQFF
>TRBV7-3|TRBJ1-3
CASSVGQGAISGNTIYF
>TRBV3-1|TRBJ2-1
CASSQRALYNEQFF
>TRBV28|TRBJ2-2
CASSLSRGSGELFF
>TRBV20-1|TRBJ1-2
CSARRSGRGGYTF
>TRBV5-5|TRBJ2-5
CASSWTEETQYF
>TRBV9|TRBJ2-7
CASSVGGLADYEQYF
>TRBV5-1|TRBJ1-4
CASSPQPGQPNEKLFF
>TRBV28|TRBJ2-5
CASSFWASGTDKRTQYF
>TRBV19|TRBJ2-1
CASNSRGNEQFF
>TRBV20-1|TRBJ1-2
CSAHLPRVNYGYTF
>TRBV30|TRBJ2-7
CAWSPRPGLAGVYEQYF
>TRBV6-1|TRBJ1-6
CASSGLDRAGSPLHF
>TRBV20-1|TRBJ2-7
CSASIRGVKGSYEQYF
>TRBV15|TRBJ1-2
CATSGDFFLTGSYGYTF
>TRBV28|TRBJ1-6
CASSLPQGNSPLHF
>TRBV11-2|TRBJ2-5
CASSLGRGGETQYF
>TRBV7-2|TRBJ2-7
CASSRPRGLQESYEQYF
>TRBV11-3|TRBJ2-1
CASSLDGGGNEQFF
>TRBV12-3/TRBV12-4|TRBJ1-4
CASSLLRGGEKLFF
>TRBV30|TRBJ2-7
CAWSEGRKYF